This is a list of T cell receptor beta chains from one sample in a study of blood T cell repertoires in COVID-19. Sequencing used immunoSEQ multiplex PCR; TCRdb keeps in-frame clones, though not all of them. Of roughly 100,000 clones in the sample, 85% to 90% were seen once. The source material was peripheral blood. Source of these receptors: a man aged 45-65 years with acute or convalescent COVID-19. The CDR3 runs from the conserved cysteine through the conserved F or W. A D gene is named only where the DNA matches it firmly. Only part of the rows carry a size: once, few, many, or a class if the clone is expanded.

D gene	V gene	clone size	J gene	CDR3 DNA	CDR3 protein
.	TRBV7-2	.	TRBJ2-1	TGTGCCAGCAGCTTAGGTTCGGGGCGGGAAATGTCGGATGAGCAGTTCTTC	CASSLGSGREMSDEQFF
TRBD1	TRBV10-3	.	TRBJ2-5	TGTGCCATCTGTGCGAGGGACAGGGGGCAAGAGACCCAGTACTTC	CAICARDRGQETQYF
TRBD1	TRBV19	.	TRBJ2-7	TGTGCCAGTAGTGTTGCCGGGACAGGGTTTTACGAGCAGTACTTC	CASSVAGTGFYEQYF
.	TRBV5-1	.	TRBJ2-1	TGCGCCAGCAGCTTGGGTATCGGGTACAATGAGCAGTTCTTC	CASSLGIGYNEQFF
.	TRBV9	once	TRBJ1-1	TGTGCCAGCAGCGTCGGGGGGTACACTGAAGCTTTCTTT	CASSVGGYTEAFF
.	TRBV6-1	.	TRBJ1-5	TGTGCCAGCAGTGATACAGGTCTCTCCAAGCCCCAGCATTTT	CASSDTGLSKPQHF
TRBD2	TRBV9	.	TRBJ2-7	TGTGCCAGCAGCGGTGCTAGCGGTTACGAGCAGTACTTC	CASSGASGYEQYF
.	TRBV27	.	TRBJ2-3	TGTGCCAGCAGTCTCAGAGGCCTCCGCACAGATACGCAGTATTTT	CASSLRGLRTDTQYF
.	TRBV3-1/TRBV3-2	.	TRBJ2-1	TGTGCCAGCAGCCAAGATCAAAACCCCCAGAATGAGCAGTTCTTC	CASSQDQNPQNEQFF
.	TRBV2	once	TRBJ1-6	TGTGCCAGCAGTGAACGGAGGTTATCCTATAATTCACCCCTCCACTTT	CASSERRLSYNSPLHF
TRBD1	TRBV4-2	.	TRBJ1-1	TGTGCCAGCAGCAATATGGACAGGGTCACTGAAGCTTTCTTT	CASSNMDRVTEAFF
.	TRBV28	.	TRBJ1-2	TGTGCCAGCAGTTCCCAAGGGGCAGGTGGCTACACCTTC	CASSSQGAGGYTF
.	TRBV18	.	TRBJ1-1	TGTGCCAGCTCACCAGTTGACACATTCACTGAAGCTTTCTTT	CASSPVDTFTEAFF
.	TRBV10-1	.	TRBJ2-7	TGCGCCAGCAGTGACACCGGGACAAGCGCCTACGAGCAGTACTTC	CASSDTGTSAYEQYF
TRBD2	TRBV11-2	.	TRBJ2-7	TGTGCCAGCAGCCGGACTAGCTCGAGGTACGAGCAGTACTTC	CASSRTSSRYEQYF
.	TRBV7-6	.	TRBJ2-7	TGTGCCAGCAGCACACAAAGCCGGGGGACTTACGAGCAGTACTTC	CASSTQSRGTYEQYF
.	TRBV6-5	few	TRBJ1-2	TGTGCCAGCAAAGGCGGGACTCGAAGCTATGGCTACACCTTC	CASKGGTRSYGYTF
.	TRBV5-1	.	TRBJ1-6	TGCGCCAGCAGCTTGACCGGACAGCTGCTTTCACCCCTCCACTTT	CASSLTGQLLSPLHF